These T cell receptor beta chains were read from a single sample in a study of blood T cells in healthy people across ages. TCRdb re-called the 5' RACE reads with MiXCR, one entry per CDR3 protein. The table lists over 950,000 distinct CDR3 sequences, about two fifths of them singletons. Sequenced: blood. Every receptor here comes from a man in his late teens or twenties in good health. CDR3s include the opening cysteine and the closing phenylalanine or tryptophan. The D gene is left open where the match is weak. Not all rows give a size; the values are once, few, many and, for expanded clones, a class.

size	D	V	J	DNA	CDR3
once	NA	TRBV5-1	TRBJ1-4	TGCGCCAGCACCCCTGGCGGACAGCCGGATGAAAAACTGTTTTTT	CASTPGGQPDEKLFF
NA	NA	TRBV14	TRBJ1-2	TGTGCCAGCAGCCAAGGTATAAAGGAGGGCTACACCTTC	CASSQGIKEGYTF
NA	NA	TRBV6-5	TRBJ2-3	TGTGCCAGCAGTTACCCGGAAGGCACAGATACGCAGTATTTT	CASSYPEGTDTQYF
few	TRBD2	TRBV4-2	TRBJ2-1	TGTGCCAGCAGCCAAGATCGGGGGGTGTCCTACAATGAGCAGTTCTTC	CASSQDRGVSYNEQFF
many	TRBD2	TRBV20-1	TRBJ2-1	TGCAGTGCTAGCGGACTAGTGGGGAATGAGCAGTTCTTC	CSASGLVGNEQFF
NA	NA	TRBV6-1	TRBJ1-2	TGTGCCAGCAGTGAGCAGACGGGAGGCTACACCTTC	CASSEQTGGYTF
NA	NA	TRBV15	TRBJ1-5	TGTGCCACCAGCAGAGATTTAGGCGGGAATCAGCCCCAGCATTTT	CATSRDLGGNQPQHF
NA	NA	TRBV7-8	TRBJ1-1	TGTGCCAGCAGTCCCTTGGGGGCAGCACGTAACACTGAAGCTTTCTTT	CASSPLGAARNTEAFF
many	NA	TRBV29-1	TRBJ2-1	TGCAGTGCAGGCTACAATGAGCAGTTCTTC	CSAGYNEQFF
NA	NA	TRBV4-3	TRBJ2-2	TGCGCCAGCAGCCAAGTTCCAGCGGGCACCGGGGAGCTGTTTTTT	CASSQVPAGTGELFF
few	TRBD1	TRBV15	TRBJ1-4	TGTGCCACCGCGCTCTCCGGGACAGATAATGAAAAACTGTTTTTT	CATALSGTDNEKLFF
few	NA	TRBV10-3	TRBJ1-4	TGTGCCACGCAAATTGGCGATCAGGAAAAACTGTTTTTT	CATQIGDQEKLFF
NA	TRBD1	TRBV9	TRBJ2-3	TGTGCCACCAGCGGGACGACAGGGGGTACGACAGATACGCAGTATTTT	CATSGTTGGTTDTQYF
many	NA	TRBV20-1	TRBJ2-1	TGCAGTGTTAGCCCGGAGATTGGCAATGAGCAGTTCTTC	CSVSPEIGNEQFF
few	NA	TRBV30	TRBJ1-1	TGTGCCTGGAGTCGCGGGGGGGCGAACACTGAAGCTTTCTTT	CAWSRGGANTEAFF
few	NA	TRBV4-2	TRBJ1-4	TGTGCCAGCAGCCAAGATTCGGATTTCGGGGAAAAACTGTTTTTT	CASSQDSDFGEKLFF
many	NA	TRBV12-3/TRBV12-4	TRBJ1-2	TGTGCCAGCAGCTTATCCTCTTATGGCTACACCTTC	CASSLSSYGYTF
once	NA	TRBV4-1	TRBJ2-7	TGCGCCAGCAGCCACCGGGACATCTCCTACGAGCAGTACTTC	CASSHRDISYEQYF